Reported below is one T cell receptor (beta chain). Antigen unknown. The sample comes from a study of CD8+ T cells in alopecia areata. As for the study in general: Treated patients received severity scores based on the percentage of scalp area affected. Study-wide results and limits: Normal skin's resident alphabeta T cells are also sequenced in scalp samples. Throughout tofacitinib, many expanded lesional clones continued to persist in scalp and blood.

Trimming pared 4 bases from V and 4 bases from J, leaving 13 bases between. Germline V lookup: CDR1 SNHLY, CDR2 FYNNEI. This CDR3 comprises 15 residues. The treatment here: oral pan-JAK inhibitor, 5-10 mg twice daily. Extracted RNA was reverse transcribed into cDNA, the sequencing template. Some clones are missing from TCRdb's copy, which holds only in-frame ones; the method was immunoSEQ multiplex PCR. The sample yields about 280,000 clones, 58% seen once. Sequenced here: CD4+ T cells sorted from blood, sampled at week 24, from a patient treated with tofacitinib. This TCR was recovered from a human donor with alopecia areata. The chain employs TRBV2 and TRBJ1-4; D is unresolved. CDR3 nucleotides: TGTGCCAGCAGTGCCCAAGGCAGATTTAATGAAAAACTGTTTTTT. This sequence encodes CASSAQGRFNEKLFF.